This TCR beta chain was identified during a study of T cell responses to AZD1222 COVID-19 vaccine. Study results and caveats: Donors were chiefly white British, with a greater number of females, and clonal diversity was perhaps underestimated.

Assay: immunoSEQ multiplex PCR; the TCRdb copy retains only in-frame clones and omits some. The table records about 100,000 clones, around 87% of them present only once. Comments on this clone: No antigen is known for it.

This CDR3 contains 18 residues. V gave up 0 bases and J gave up 3 bases; unmatched junction bases: 8. Germline V lookup: CDR1 SGDLS, CDR2 YYNGEE. This chain joins TRBV9 and TRBJ1-4; 10 positions agree with TRBD1. The source material was peripheral blood, sampled on day 0 of MenACWY control vaccination. The TCR sequence derives from an adult in good health. The CDR3: CASSVGGTGAWPNEKLFF. The CDR3 nucleotides are TGTGCCAGCAGCGTAGGTGGGACAGGGGCCTGGCCTAATGAAAAACTGTTTTTT.